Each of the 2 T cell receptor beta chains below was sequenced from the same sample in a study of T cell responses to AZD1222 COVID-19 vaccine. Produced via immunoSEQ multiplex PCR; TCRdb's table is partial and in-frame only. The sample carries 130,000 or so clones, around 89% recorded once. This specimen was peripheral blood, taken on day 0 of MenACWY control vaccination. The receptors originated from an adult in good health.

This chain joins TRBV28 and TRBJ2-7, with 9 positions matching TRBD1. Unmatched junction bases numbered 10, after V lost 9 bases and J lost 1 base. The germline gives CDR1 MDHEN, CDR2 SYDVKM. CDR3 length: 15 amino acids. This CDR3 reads CASSPGGTGSYEQYF. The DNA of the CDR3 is TGTGCCAGTTCGCCCGGGGGGACAGGGTCCTACGAGCAGTACTTC. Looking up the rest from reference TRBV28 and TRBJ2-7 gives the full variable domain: DVKVTQSSRYLVKRTGEKVFLECVQDMDHENMFWYRQDPGLGLRLIYFSYDVKMKEKGDIPEGYSVSREKKERFSLILESASTNQTSMYLCASSPGGTGSYEQYFGPGTRLTVT.

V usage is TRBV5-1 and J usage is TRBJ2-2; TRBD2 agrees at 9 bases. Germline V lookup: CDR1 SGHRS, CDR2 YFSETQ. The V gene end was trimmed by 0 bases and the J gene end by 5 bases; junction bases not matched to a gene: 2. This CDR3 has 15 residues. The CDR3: CASSLVAGVTGELFF. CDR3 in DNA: TGCGCCAGCAGCTTGGTAGCGGGAGTTACCGGGGAGCTGTTTTTT.